These 32 T cell receptor beta chains were sequenced from one sample in a study of T cell clones after liver transplantation. Produced via immunoSEQ multiplex PCR; TCRdb's table is partial and in-frame only. The sample carries 45,000 to 60,000 clones, roughly nine tenths recorded once. The sequencing used CD8+ T cells from blood, collected 12 months after liver transplant. Every receptor here comes from a human patient who received a liver transplant. Part of the T cells may come from the graft donor.

This chain uses TRBV7-9 with TRBJ2-5, with D tentatively TRBD1 or TRBD2 (6 bases each). CDR3 size: 16 residues. CDR1 is SEHNR, CDR2 FQNEAQ, per germline (reference sequence). Trimming left V 5 bases short and J 4 bases short, with 20 bases between. CDR3 DNA: TGTGCCAGCAGCCCCTTCGTTAGGGGGGCAGCAGAGACCCAGTACTTC. This sequence encodes CASSPFVRGAAETQYF.

CDR3 loop: CASSYYGSTDTQYF. For the CDR3, the DNA is TGTGCCAGCAGTTACTATGGCAGCACAGATACGCAGTATTTT. The chain links TRBV6-6 to TRBJ2-3, with D hard to call. The CDR3 covers 14 residues. The germline V and J ends were trimmed by 1 base and 0 bases, with 5 bases remaining between them. Germline V gene data show CDR1 as MNHNY and CDR2 as SVGAGI (reference sequence).

The CDR3 DNA sequence: TGTGCCAGCAGTTTGGGCAGGGAGGCAACTAATGAAAAACTGTTTTTT. This translates into CASSLGREATNEKLFF. The rearrangement uses TRBV28 and TRBJ1-4; TRBD1 is a possible D gene (5 bases). Germline CDR1 and CDR2: MDHEN and SYDVKM. V lost 3 bases and J lost 0, with 11 bases in between. The length of the CDR3 is 16 residues.

The V call is TRBV9, the J call TRBJ2-7; D could derive from TRBD1 or TRBD2 (5 bases each). The ends were cut back, 1 base at V and 3 bases at J, with 14 bases in the middle. Germline CDR1 is SGDLS and CDR2 is YYNGEE. The CDR3 is 15 amino acids. CDR3 in amino acids: CASSVTDGAVYEQYF. The CDR3 DNA reads as TGTGCCAGCAGCGTAACAGACGGGGCCGTCTACGAGCAGTACTTC.

This clone has only one observation. The CDR3 protein is CASSLRAGGPNEQFF. The DNA for the CDR3 is TGTGCCAGCAGCTTACGAGCGGGAGGCCCCAATGAGCAGTTCTTC. J is TRBJ2-1 and V is TRBV11-3, with 9 bases matching TRBD2. Germline V gene data show CDR1 as SGHNT and CDR2 as YENEEA. The CDR3 contains 15 residues. V shed 2 bases and J 6 bases; nucleotides not matched to a gene: 5.

The rearrangement uses TRBV19 and TRBJ2-1, with D tentatively TRBD2 (6 bases). The V end lost 1 base, the J end lost 6 bases, and 13 bases lay between the germline ends. Germline V gene sequence: CDR1 LNHDA, CDR2 SQIVND (reference sequence). This CDR3 has 15 amino acids. The CDR3 spells CASSIAGGWGNEQFF. In DNA, the CDR3 is TGTGCCAGTAGTATAGCCGGGGGATGGGGCAATGAGCAGTTCTTC.

The V and J genes are TRBV27 and TRBJ2-7, with 8 bases identical to TRBD2. The CDR3 runs 14 residues. Germline V gene sequence: CDR1 MNHEY, CDR2 SMNVEV (reference sequence). J gave up 2 bases and V 5 bases, and 5 bases lay outside the gene matches. CDR3 sequence (DNA): TGTGCCAGCAGTCCGGGACTAGGCGCCTACGAGCAGTACTTC. This gives the protein CASSPGLGAYEQYF.

This clone was found once. The rearrangement joins TRBV5-4 to TRBJ1-1, with TRBD1 matching 10 bases. Germline-derived CDR1 and CDR2 are SGHNT and YYREEE (reference sequence). The J segment lost 3 bases and the V segment lost 7 bases, leaving 18 bases of the junction unmatched. This CDR3 comprises 18 residues. CDR3 loop: CASSPPRTGGFMDTEAFF. The DNA of the CDR3 is TGTGCCAGCTCACCGCCGCGGACAGGGGGTTTTATGGACACTGAAGCTTTCTTT.

V gene TRBV6-6 combines with J gene TRBJ1-4; D call uncertain. Between the trimmed V and J ends, which lost 2 bases and 4 bases, there was a span of 5 bases. The germline CDR1 and CDR2 sequences are MNHNY and SVGAGI (reference sequence). The CDR3 has 13 amino acids. CDR3 protein: CASSYGFNEKLFF. The CDR3 DNA reads TGTGCCAGCAGTTACGGGTTTAATGAAAAACTGTTTTTT.

The chain uses TRBV28 and TRBJ2-2; D is unclear. The CDR3 totals 14 residues. Trimming cost V 3 bases and J 4 bases, with 9 bases left between them. The V gene's germline CDR1 is MDHEN and CDR2 SYDVKM. The CDR3 loop reads CASSFTLFTGELFF. CDR3 DNA sequence: TGTGCCAGCAGTTTTACGCTTTTCACCGGGGAGCTGTTTTTT.

This chain links TRBV4-1 with TRBJ1-1, with D unresolved. Between the trimmed V and J ends, which lost 2 bases and 0 bases, there was a span of 10 bases. The CDR3 totals 15 residues. CDR1 is MGHRA, CDR2 YSYEKL, per germline. As DNA, the CDR3 is TGCGCCAGCAGCCAATCAGCAGGAGTGAACACTGAAGCTTTCTTT. Translation: CASSQSAGVNTEAFF.

V is TRBV2 and J is TRBJ2-7; 8 positions match TRBD1. The CDR3 extends over 19 amino acids. CDR1 is SNHLY and CDR2 is FYNNEI in the germline V gene. V was clipped by 6 bases and J by 0 bases; unmatched bases: 19. The CDR3 protein is CASSHKKTPGQVNSYEQYF. The CDR3 DNA sequence: TGTGCCAGCAGCCACAAAAAAACTCCGGGACAGGTTAACTCCTACGAGCAGTACTTC.

This clone is termed medium-sized. The chain carries TRBV5-1 and TRBJ2-7, with 11 nucleotides matching TRBD1. CDR3 length: 15 amino acids. V trimming: 0 bases; J trimming: 4 bases; junction bases outside the gene matches: 3. Germline V gene data show CDR1 as SGHRS and CDR2 as YFSETQ. Here the CDR3 reads CASSLGTGGRYEQYF. The CDR3 region has the DNA TGCGCCAGCAGCTTGGGGACAGGGGGCAGGTACGAGCAGTACTTC. The variable domain in full, completed from reference TRBV5-1 and TRBJ2-7, reads KAGVTQTPRYLIKTRGQQVTLSCSPISGHRSVSWYQQTPGQGLQFLFEYFSETQRNKGNFPGRFSGRQFSNSRSEMNVSTLELGDSALYLCASSLGTGGRYEQYFGPGTRLTVT.

V gene TRBV2 combines with J gene TRBJ1-1; tentatively, D is TRBD1 (5 bases). V lost 11 bases to trimming and J lost 0 bases, with 16 bases between them. Per germline, CDR1 SNHLY and CDR2 FYNNEI. The CDR3 consists of 14 residues. The CDR3 coding sequence is TGTGCCGGTCATGAGGGGCCGATGAACACTGAAGCTTTCTTT. Translation: CAGHEGPMNTEAFF.

The chain uses TRBV10-2 and TRBJ2-1; D remains unclear. V was pared by 2 bases and J by 8 bases, with 10 bases between. Germline V gene data show CDR1 as WSHSY and CDR2 as SAAADI. This CDR3 region has 13 residues. The CDR3 region is CASSELSPHEQFF. CDR3 nucleotides: TGCGCCAGCAGTGAGCTCTCCCCACATGAGCAGTTCTTC.

The chain employs TRBV29-1 and TRBJ2-7, with D perhaps being TRBD1 or TRBD2 (5 bases each). This CDR3 is built from 12 residues. CDR1 and CDR2 (germline): SQVTM, ANQGSEA. The V gene lost 3 bases and the J gene lost 6 bases, with 12 bases spanning the gap. The CDR3 sequence is CSVETLGVEQYF. The DNA for the CDR3 is TGCAGCGTTGAGACCCTGGGGGTCGAGCAGTACTTC.

The chain joins TRBV7-9 to TRBJ2-1; D remains ambiguous. The CDR3 runs 11 residues. Germline V lookup: CDR1 SEHNR, CDR2 FQNEAQ (reference sequence). The germline V and J ends were trimmed by 5 bases and 6 bases, with 5 bases remaining between them. CDR3 amino acids: CASSAGNEQFF. The CDR3 nucleotides are TGTGCCAGCAGCGCCGGCAATGAGCAGTTCTTC.

V gene TRBV28 combines with J gene TRBJ2-5; a possible D gene is TRBD1 (6 bases). This CDR3 contains 16 residues. Germline V CDR1 and CDR2: MDHEN, SYDVKM. V dropped 6 bases and J dropped 3 bases, with 20 bases sitting between them. The chain's CDR3 is CASSWARDKGEETQYF. The CDR3 DNA reads as TGTGCCAGCAGCTGGGCCCGGGACAAAGGGGAAGAGACCCAGTACTTC.

V usage is TRBV4-2 and J usage is TRBJ2-7; D is perhaps TRBD2 (7 bases). Trimming cost V 5 bases and J 1 base, with 15 bases left between them. This CDR3 has 15 amino acids. Per the germline V gene, CDR1 is LGHNA and CDR2 is YNFKEQ. CDR3 bases: TGTGCCAGCAGCTTGCGGGGGCCTATGTCCTACGAGCAGTACTTC. Translating it yields CASSLRGPMSYEQYF.

CDR3 in DNA: TGTGCCAGCAGCTTAGGTGGTTATCTGAACACTGAAGCTTTCTTT. As protein: CASSLGGYLNTEAFF. This chain uses TRBV7-2 with TRBJ1-1, with D hard to call. Germline CDR1 SGHTA, CDR2 FQGNSA. The CDR3 totals 15 residues. Trimming removed 1 base at V and 0 bases at J, with 9 bases between. The full variable domain, its missing parts supplied by reference TRBV7-2 and TRBJ1-1, is GAGVSQSPSNKVTEKGKDVELRCDPISGHTALYWYRQSLGQGLEFLIYFQGNSAPDKSGLPSDRFSAERTGGSVSTLTIQRTQQEDSAVYLCASSLGGYLNTEAFFGQGTRLTVV.

This clone was seen only once. The chain has TRBV6-5 and TRBJ1-4; D gene ambiguous. CDR1 and CDR2 (germline): MNHEY, SVGAGI. The CDR3 totals 15 residues. V lost 7 bases and J 3 bases, leaving 15 bases between the germline ends. The DNA for the CDR3 is TGTGCCAGCACCCAGAGGTGGTCGGCTAATGAAAAACTGTTTTTT. It encodes CASTQRWSANEKLFF.

The chain carries TRBV19 and TRBJ1-1; D is unclear. Germline V gene data show CDR1 as LNHDA and CDR2 as SQIVND (reference sequence). This CDR3 is built from 11 residues. The germline V and J ends were trimmed by 3 bases and 7 bases, with 6 bases remaining between them. DNA of the CDR3: TGTGCCAGTAGTATGGGAAATGAAGCTTTCTTT. It specifies CASSMGNEAFF.

As for this clone: Other DNA sequences within the sample encode an identical CDR3. The genes are TRBV19 and TRBJ2-1; no definite D call. The ends were cut back, 6 bases at V and 7 bases at J, with 10 bases in the middle. CDR1 and CDR2 from the germline V gene are LNHDA and SQIVND (reference sequence). CDR3 length equals 12 residues. This chain's CDR3 is CASSVARNEQFF. DNA of the CDR3: TGTGCCAGTAGCGTCGCCAGAAATGAGCAGTTCTTC.

The J gene is TRBJ2-2, the V gene TRBV27; TRBD1 matches at 7 bases. Germline V gene data show CDR1 as MNHEY and CDR2 as SMNVEV (reference sequence). Germline trimming cut 5 bases from V and 6 bases from J; bases unmatched to any gene: 12. The CDR3 loop spans 16 amino acids. CDR3 bases: TGTGCCAGCAGTCCACAATCCCACGACAGGGCCGGGGAGCTGTTTTTT. Translation gives CASSPQSHDRAGELFF.

The chain has TRBV27 and TRBJ1-2; 8 positions agree with TRBD1. After removal of 0 bases from V and 7 bases from J, the junction contained 1 base not matched to a gene. CDR1 and CDR2 (germline): MNHEY, SMNVEV (reference sequence). This CDR3 region has 13 residues. The CDR3 loop reads CASSLSQGGGYTF. DNA for the CDR3: TGTGCCAGCAGTTTATCACAGGGGGGTGGCTACACCTTC.

This clone was detected only once. The rearrangement uses TRBV25-1 and TRBJ1-4, with 7 bases aligning to TRBD1. The CDR3 totals 15 residues. Germline V gives CDR1 MGHDK, CDR2 SYGVNS. J gave up 4 bases and V 4 bases, and 6 bases lay outside the gene matches. The CDR3 sequence is CASSVEGAYNEKLFF. The CDR3 nucleotides are TGTGCCAGCAGTGTGGAGGGGGCTTATAATGAAAAACTGTTTTTT.

This clone is labeled medium-sized (0.01 to 0.1%). The chain links TRBV6-1 to TRBJ2-1, with unresolved D. Trimming took off 10 bases at V and 2 bases at J, with 12 bases between the two ends. Germline CDR1 is MNHNS and CDR2 is SASEGT. This CDR3 contains 13 residues. CDR3 nucleotide sequence: TGTGCCACCGCACCGGAGCCCTACAATGAGCAGTTCTTC. Its translation: CATAPEPYNEQFF.

The genes are TRBV30 and TRBJ2-7; 8 bases align to TRBD1. Germline V gene data show CDR1 as GTSNPN and CDR2 as SVGIG (reference sequence). Germline trimming cut 5 bases from V and 3 bases from J; bases unmatched to any gene: 6. The CDR3 is 13 residues long. The CDR3 DNA sequence: TGTGCCTGGGCGGCCGGGACAGGCTACGAGCAGTACTTC. Its protein is CAWAAGTGYEQYF.

The chain joins TRBV18 to TRBJ2-7; no definite D call. V lost 1 base to trimming and J lost 2 bases, with 12 bases between them. The CDR3 is 15 amino acids. CDR1 and CDR2 (germline): KGHSH, LQKENI. Here the CDR3 reads CASSPLQNQPYEQYF. The CDR3, as DNA: TGTGCCAGCTCACCACTTCAGAACCAACCCTACGAGCAGTACTTC.

The chain combines TRBV19 with TRBJ2-5, with TRBD2 identical over 13 bases. V dropped 5 bases and J dropped 4; count of bases not matched to a gene: 10. The germline gives CDR1 LNHDA, CDR2 SQIVND (reference sequence). There are 17 residues in the CDR3. The CDR3, as DNA: TGTGCCAGTAGTTCCCGGACTAGCGGGAGAAGTGCAGAGACCCAGTACTTC. Protein sequence: CASSSRTSGRSAETQYF.

This CDR3 is CAISARTLYNEQFF. CDR3 nucleotide sequence: TGTGCCATCAGTGCTCGGACGTTGTACAATGAGCAGTTCTTC. V usage is TRBV10-3 and J usage is TRBJ2-1, with D unclear. The CDR3 totals 14 residues. Germline assignment: CDR1 ENHRY and CDR2 SYGVKD. The V end lost 4 bases, the J end lost 4 bases, and 11 bases lay between the germline ends.

V usage is TRBV6-5 and J usage is TRBJ1-5, with a tentative D call TRBD1 (6 bases). V lost 7 bases and J lost 6, with 13 bases in between. Germline CDR1 and CDR2: MNHEY and SVGAGI. The CDR3 totals 13 residues. The CDR3 DNA reads as TGTGCCAGCAAAGGGGGGTTGGGTCAGCCCCAGCATTTT. It codes for CASKGGLGQPQHF.